A selection of T cell receptor beta chains follows, all from one sample in a study of regulatory T cells in long-lasting Graves disease. One entry per CDR3 protein results from TCRdb running MiXCR on the multiplex PCR reads. The data show roughly 560,000 distinct CDR3 sequences, about 16% seen once. The same sample was also studied in work on T cells in Graves' hyperthyroidism and ophthalmopathy.

Sequencing was performed on peripheral blood mononuclear cells (PBMCs), taken at new diagnosis, from a patient treated with antithyroid drugs. The receptors come from a woman aged 35-65 years with Graves disease. The CDR3 runs from the conserved cysteine through the conserved F or W. The D gene is left open where the match is weak. A clone size is listed for some rows: how often the clone was seen (once, few, many), or a class if it is expanded.

CDR3nt,CDR3aa,abundance,len,v_gene,d_gene,j_gene
TGTGCCAGCAGCAGGGGAGTTGGCGGGGAGCTGTTTTTT,CASSRGVGGELFF,many,13,TRBV6-2/TRBV6-3,.,TRBJ2-2
TGCAGTGGTGGGCTAACTAACAATGAGCAGTTCTTC,CSGGLTNNEQFF,.,12,TRBV20-1,.,TRBJ2-1
TGTGCTAGTGGTTTGGCCGGGACGGAGGACGTATTCTATGGCTACACCTTC,CASGLAGTEDVFYGYTF,many,17,TRBV12-5,.,TRBJ1-2
TGTGCCAGCAGCCAAGGACTAGCGGGGGAGACCCAGTACTTC,CASSQGLAGETQYF,many,14,TRBV3-1,TRBD2,TRBJ2-5
TGTGCCAGCAGCTTGGGGAACAGGGGCACTGAAGCTTTCTTT,CASSLGNRGTEAFF,many,14,TRBV11-3,TRBD1,TRBJ1-1
TGTGCCAGCAGCCTCGCTCGGACCTCCTACGAGCAGTACTTC,CASSLARTSYEQYF,.,14,TRBV7-9,.,TRBJ2-7
TGTGCCTGGAGGGGGATGGGGGCCACCCCGGGGAACACTGAAGCTTTCTTT,CAWRGMGATPGNTEAFF,few,17,TRBV30,.,TRBJ1-1
TGTGCCAGCAGCGTATGGGGAGAAGCTGAAAAACTGTTTTTT,CASSVWGEAEKLFF,few,14,TRBV9,.,TRBJ1-4
TGCGCCAGCAGCTTTACTGAAATGAACACTGAAGCTTTCTTT,CASSFTEMNTEAFF,many,14,TRBV5-1,.,TRBJ1-1
TGTGCCAGCAGTTTGAGTTGGAGCAATCAGCCCCAGCATTTT,CASSLSWSNQPQHF,.,14,TRBV27,.,TRBJ1-5
TGTGCCTGCGAACCAACAGGAATCCCCTACAATGAGCAGTTCTTC,CACEPTGIPYNEQFF,.,15,TRBV30,.,TRBJ2-1
TGTGCCATCGGGACAGAGTCCAGGGGGGAAAAACTGTTTTTT,CAIGTESRGEKLFF,.,14,TRBV10-3,TRBD1,TRBJ1-4
TGTGCCAGCAGGCGGATACGGAACACTGAAGCTTTCTTT,CASRRIRNTEAFF,.,13,TRBV14,.,TRBJ1-1
TGCAGTGCTAGAGAAGGGGGATCTGGGGCCAACGTCCTGACTTTC,CSAREGGSGANVLTF,.,15,TRBV20-1,.,TRBJ2-6
TGTGCCATCAGTGAGAGGGGAATCGACACTGAAGCTTTCTTT,CAISERGIDTEAFF,few,14,TRBV10-3,.,TRBJ1-1
TGTGCCAGCAGTTTATTTAGGGTCTCCCGGACCGGGGAGCTGTTTTTT,CASSLFRVSRTGELFF,few,16,TRBV12-3/TRBV12-4,.,TRBJ2-2
TGTGCCAGTATAGGTTGGCTCGAGGGCACTGAAGCTTTCTTT,CASIGWLEGTEAFF,few,14,TRBV19,.,TRBJ1-1